This T cell receptor (beta chain) originates from a study of CD8 T cells in ankylosing spondylitis. Overall study results and limits: A TCR beta motif of roughly 8 highly homologous variants appeared characteristic of ankylosing spondylitis blood. Certain motif variants had earlier been reported in reactive arthritis synovial fluid and blood.

Construction of TCR beta libraries was performed using quantitative 5'-RACE with molecular barcodes. TCRdb itself ran the 5' RACE reads through MiXCR, one entry per CDR3 protein. This table has about 230,000 distinct CDR3 sequences, less than 9.5% appearing once. CDR1 SGHTA and CDR2 FQGNSA come from the germline V gene. The ends were cut back, 1 base at V and 8 bases at J, with 11 bases in the middle. CDR3 length equals 14 residues. This clonotype was counted between two and nine times. Its antigen is currently unknown. This rearrangement joins TRBV7-2 to TRBJ1-4; D remains unclear. This clonotype originated in a female donor with ankylosing spondylitis or in good health (not recorded which). Material for sequencing was blood, either unsorted or a sorted T cell fraction (not recorded which). The CDR3 region has the DNA TGTGCCAGCAGCTTAGATGTCCAAAGGGAAAAACTGTTTTTT. It yields the protein CASSLDVQREKLFF.